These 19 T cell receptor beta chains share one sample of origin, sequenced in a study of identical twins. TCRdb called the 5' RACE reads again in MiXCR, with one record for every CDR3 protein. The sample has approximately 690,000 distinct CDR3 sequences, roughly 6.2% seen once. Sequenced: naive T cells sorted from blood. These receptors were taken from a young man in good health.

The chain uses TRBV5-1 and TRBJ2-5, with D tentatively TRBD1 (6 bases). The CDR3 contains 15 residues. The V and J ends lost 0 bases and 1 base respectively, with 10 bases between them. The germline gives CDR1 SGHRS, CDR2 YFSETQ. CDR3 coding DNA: TGCGCCAGCAGCTTGGAAACAGGGACCCAAGAGACCCAGTACTTC. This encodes CASSLETGTQETQYF.

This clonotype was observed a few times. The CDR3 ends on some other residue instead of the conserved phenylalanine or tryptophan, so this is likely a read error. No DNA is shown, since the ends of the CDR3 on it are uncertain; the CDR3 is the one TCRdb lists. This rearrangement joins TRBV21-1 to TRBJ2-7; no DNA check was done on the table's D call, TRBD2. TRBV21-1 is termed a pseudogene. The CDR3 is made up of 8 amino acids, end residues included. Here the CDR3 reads CARLAGGR.

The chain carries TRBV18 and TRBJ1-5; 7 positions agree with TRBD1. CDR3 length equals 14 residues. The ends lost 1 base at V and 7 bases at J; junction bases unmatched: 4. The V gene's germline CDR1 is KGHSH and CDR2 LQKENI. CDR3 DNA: TGTGCCAGCTCACCACGACAGGGAAAACAGCCCCAGCATTTT. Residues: CASSPRQGKQPQHF.

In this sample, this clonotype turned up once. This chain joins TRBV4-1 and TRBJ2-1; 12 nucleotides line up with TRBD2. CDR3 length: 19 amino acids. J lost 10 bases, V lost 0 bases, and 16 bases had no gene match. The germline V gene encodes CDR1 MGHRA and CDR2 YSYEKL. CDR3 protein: CASSQEARGTSGLWGEQFF. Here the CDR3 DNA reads TGCGCCAGCAGCCAAGAAGCGCGGGGGACTAGCGGGTTGTGGGGAGAGCAGTTCTTC.

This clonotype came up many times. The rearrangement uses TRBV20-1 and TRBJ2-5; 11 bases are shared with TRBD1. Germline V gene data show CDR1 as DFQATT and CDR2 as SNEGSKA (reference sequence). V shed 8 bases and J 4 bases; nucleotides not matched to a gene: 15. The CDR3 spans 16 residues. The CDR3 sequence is CSSGSGQGARRETQYF. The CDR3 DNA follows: TGCAGTTCGGGATCCGGACAGGGGGCGCGACGAGAGACCCAGTACTTC.

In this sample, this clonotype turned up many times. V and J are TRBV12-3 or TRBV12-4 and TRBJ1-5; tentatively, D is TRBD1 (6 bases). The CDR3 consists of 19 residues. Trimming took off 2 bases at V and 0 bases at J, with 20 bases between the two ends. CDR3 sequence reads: CASSLNRGQWLGSNQPQHF. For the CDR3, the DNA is TGTGCCAGCAGTTTAAATAGAGGACAGTGGTTGGGTAGCAATCAGCCCCAGCATTTT.

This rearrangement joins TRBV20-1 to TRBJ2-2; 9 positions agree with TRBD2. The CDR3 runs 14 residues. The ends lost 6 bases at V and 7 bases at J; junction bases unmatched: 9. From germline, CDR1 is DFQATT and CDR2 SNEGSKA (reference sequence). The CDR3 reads CSAPIAGVFGELFF. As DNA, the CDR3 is TGCAGTGCACCGATAGCGGGAGTTTTCGGGGAGCTGTTTTTT.

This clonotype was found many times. CDR3 DNA: TGTGCCAGCAGCTTGATCATGGGGAGGGACAATGAGCAGTTCTTC. Protein: CASSLIMGRDNEQFF. This rearrangement joins TRBV7-9 to TRBJ2-1; TRBD2 matches at 7 bases. CDR1 and CDR2 from the germline V gene are SEHNR and FQNEAQ (reference sequence). V shed 3 bases and J 5 bases; nucleotides not matched to a gene: 7. The CDR3 totals 15 residues.

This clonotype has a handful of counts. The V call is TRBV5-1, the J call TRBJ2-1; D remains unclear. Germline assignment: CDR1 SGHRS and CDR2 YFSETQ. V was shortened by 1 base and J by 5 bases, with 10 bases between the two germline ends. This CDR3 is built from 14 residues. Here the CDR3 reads CASSLKLGNNEQFF. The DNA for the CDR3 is TGCGCCAGCAGCTTGAAGTTGGGAAACAATGAGCAGTTCTTC.

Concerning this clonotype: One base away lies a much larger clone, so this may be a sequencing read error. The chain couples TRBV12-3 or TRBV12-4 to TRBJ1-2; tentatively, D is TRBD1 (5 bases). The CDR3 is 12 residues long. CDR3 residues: CGSRAGSRGYTF. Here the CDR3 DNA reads TGTGGCAGCAGGGCGGGTAGCCGTGGCTACACCTTC.

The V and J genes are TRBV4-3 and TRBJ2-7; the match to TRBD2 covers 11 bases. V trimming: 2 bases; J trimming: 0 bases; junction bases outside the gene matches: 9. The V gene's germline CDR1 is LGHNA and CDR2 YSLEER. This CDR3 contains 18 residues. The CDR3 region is CASSQSLGLAGGSYEQYF. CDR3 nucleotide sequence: TGCGCCAGCAGCCAATCCCTAGGGCTAGCGGGAGGCTCCTACGAGCAGTACTTC.

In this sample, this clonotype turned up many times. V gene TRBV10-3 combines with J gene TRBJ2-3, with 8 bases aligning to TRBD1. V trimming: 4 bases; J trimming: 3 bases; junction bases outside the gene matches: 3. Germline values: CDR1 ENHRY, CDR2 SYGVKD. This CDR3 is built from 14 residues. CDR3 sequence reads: CAISGGQGTDTQYF. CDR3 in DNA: TGTGCCATCAGTGGTGGACAGGGAACAGATACGCAGTATTTT.

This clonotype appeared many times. The CDR3 nucleotides read TGCAGCGTGGGACAGGGATCCGAGCAGTACGTC. It encodes CSVGQGSEQYV. The chain couples TRBV29-1 to TRBJ2-7; 9 bases are a match to TRBD1. The trim removed 6 bases at V and 6 bases at J, leaving 3 bases unmatched. The CDR3 is made up of 11 amino acids. From germline, CDR1 is SQVTM and CDR2 ANQGSEA.

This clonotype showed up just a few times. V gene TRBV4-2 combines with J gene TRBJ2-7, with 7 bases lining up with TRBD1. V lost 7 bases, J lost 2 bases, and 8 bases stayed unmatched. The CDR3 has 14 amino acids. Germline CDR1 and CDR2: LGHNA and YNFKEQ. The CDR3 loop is CASKGGQAPYEQYF. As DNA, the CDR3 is TGTGCCAGCAAAGGAGGACAGGCTCCCTACGAGCAGTACTTC.

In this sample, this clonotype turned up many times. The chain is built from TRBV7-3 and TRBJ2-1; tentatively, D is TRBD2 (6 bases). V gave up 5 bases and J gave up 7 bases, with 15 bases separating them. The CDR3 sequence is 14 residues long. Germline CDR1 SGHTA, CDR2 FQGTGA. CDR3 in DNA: TGTGCCAGCAGCACCATGGGGGGAGTTAATGAGCAGTTCTTC. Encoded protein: CASSTMGGVNEQFF.

The CDR3 is CASSSRRTGFTDTQYF. The CDR3 region has the DNA TGTGCCAGCAGTAGTAGGAGGACAGGGTTCACAGATACGCAGTATTTT. The chain combines TRBV6-2 or TRBV6-3 with TRBJ2-3; 8 bases are shared with TRBD1. Germline CDR1 reads MNHEY; CDR2 reads SVGEGT. Trimming removed 5 bases from V and 2 bases from J; junction bases left unmatched: 9. This CDR3 is 16 amino acids long.

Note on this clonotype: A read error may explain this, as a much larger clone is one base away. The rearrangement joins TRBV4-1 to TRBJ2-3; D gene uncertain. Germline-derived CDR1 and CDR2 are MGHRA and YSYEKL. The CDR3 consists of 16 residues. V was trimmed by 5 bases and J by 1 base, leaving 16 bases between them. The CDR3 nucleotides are TGCGCCAGCAGCGACCGGGCCAAGAAAGGCACAGATACGCAGTATTTT. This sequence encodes CASSDRAKKGTDTQYF.

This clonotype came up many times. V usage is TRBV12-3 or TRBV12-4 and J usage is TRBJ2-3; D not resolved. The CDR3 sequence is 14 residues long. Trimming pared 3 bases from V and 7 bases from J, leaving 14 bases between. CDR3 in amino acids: CASSFGKSRNTQYF. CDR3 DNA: TGTGCCAGCAGTTTTGGCAAGAGTCGGAATACGCAGTATTTT.

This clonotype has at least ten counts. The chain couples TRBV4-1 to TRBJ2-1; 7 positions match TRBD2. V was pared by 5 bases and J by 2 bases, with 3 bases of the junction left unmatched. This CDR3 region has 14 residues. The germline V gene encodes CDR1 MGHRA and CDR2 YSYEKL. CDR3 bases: TGCGCCAGCAGCAGAGCGGGGCCCTACAATGAGCAGTTCTTC. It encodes CASSRAGPYNEQFF.